This record covers a single TCR beta chain. The data belong to a study of blood T cell repertoires in COVID-19. The table came from immunoSEQ multiplex PCR; TCRdb's copy has only in-frame clones and leaves some out. The sample carries approximately 110,000 clones, over 75% recorded once. Germline V gene data show CDR1 as SNHLY and CDR2 as FYNNEI. This CDR3 region has 15 residues. Trimming at V came to 6 bases and at J to 2 bases, leaving 9 bases not matched to a gene. This TCR derives from a woman over 75 with acute or convalescent COVID-19. J is TRBJ2-5 and V is TRBV2; 7 bases are shared with TRBD1. The specimen was peripheral blood. The CDR3: CASRHGQVNQETQYF. In DNA, the CDR3 is TGTGCCAGCAGACACGGACAGGTCAATCAAGAGACCCAGTACTTC.